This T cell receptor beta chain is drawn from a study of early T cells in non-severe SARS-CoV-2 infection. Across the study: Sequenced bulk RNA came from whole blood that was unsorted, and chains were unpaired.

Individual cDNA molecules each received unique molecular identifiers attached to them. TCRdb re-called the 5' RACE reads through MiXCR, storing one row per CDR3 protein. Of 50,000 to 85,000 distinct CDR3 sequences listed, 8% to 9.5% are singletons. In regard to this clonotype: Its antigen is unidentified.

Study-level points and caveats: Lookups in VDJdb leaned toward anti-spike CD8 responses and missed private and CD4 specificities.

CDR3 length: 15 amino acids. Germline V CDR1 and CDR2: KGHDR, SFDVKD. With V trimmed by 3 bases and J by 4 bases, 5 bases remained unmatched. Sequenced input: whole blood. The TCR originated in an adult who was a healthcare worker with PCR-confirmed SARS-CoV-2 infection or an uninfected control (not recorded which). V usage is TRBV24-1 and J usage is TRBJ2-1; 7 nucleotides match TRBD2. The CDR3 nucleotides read TGTGCCACCAGTGATCCTAGCGGCCGTTACAATGAGCAGTTCTTC. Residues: CATSDPSGRYNEQFF.